A single sample gave rise to the 4 T cell receptor beta chains below, sequenced in a study of Ad26.COV2.S vaccination and SARS-CoV-2 variants. The table came from immunoSEQ multiplex PCR; TCRdb's copy has only in-frame clones and leaves some out. The table records hundreds of thousands of clones, around 90% of them present only once. Sample treatment: around 19 received Ad26.COV2.S at low or high dose, single or two shots; roughly five received placebo; per-sample allocation not given. Collection of samples fell on day 63 after the first vaccine or placebo injection. The sequenced sample was peripheral blood, obtained in a trial of Ad26.COV2.S vaccine versus placebo. These receptors were taken from a person aged 18-65 years who received the Ad26.COV2.S COVID-19 vaccine or a placebo.

The V and J genes are TRBV5-6 and TRBJ2-5; 10 positions agree with TRBD2. Germline V lookup: CDR1 SGHDT, CDR2 YYEEEE. V lost 0 bases, J lost 7 bases, and 6 bases stayed unmatched. The CDR3 totals 15 residues. The CDR3 sequence is CASSLGLAGAGTQYF. The CDR3 nucleotides are TGTGCCAGCAGCTTGGGACTAGCGGGTGCCGGGACCCAGTACTTC.

This chain joins TRBV2 and TRBJ1-2, with 10 bases fitting TRBD1. The germline V gene has CDR1 SNHLY and CDR2 FYNNEI. Unmatched junction bases numbered 4, after V lost 6 bases and J lost 3 bases. This CDR3 comprises 14 residues. CDR3 bases: TGTGCCAGCAGCCCGGGACAGGGGCACTATGGCTACACCTTC. It specifies CASSPGQGHYGYTF.

This clone was detected ten times or more. The chain couples TRBV6-2 or TRBV6-3 to TRBJ1-2; 7 bases align to TRBD1. This CDR3 region has 15 residues. V was pared by 5 bases and J by 4 bases, with 10 bases of the junction left unmatched. Germline V gives CDR1 MNHEY, CDR2 SVGEGT. CDR3 coding DNA: TGTGCCAGCAGTCGACGACAGGGCTCCTCCTATGGCTACACCTTC. It is translated as CASSRRQGSSYGYTF.

This chain joins TRBV12-3 or TRBV12-4 and TRBJ1-5; D is uncertain. This CDR3 contains 12 residues. Between the trimmed V and J ends, which lost 3 bases and 3 bases, there was a span of 3 bases. CDR3 nucleotides: TGTGCCAGCAGTTTTGACAATCAGCCCCAGCATTTT. It specifies CASSFDNQPQHF.